Listed here are 2 T cell receptor beta chains from one sample, sequenced in a study of CD8 T cells in ankylosing spondylitis (dated by TCRdb to the late 2010s). The method behind the library was 5' RACE. Sequencing relied on an Illumina HiSeq 2500. The public reads were reprocessed in TCRdb via fastp at Q25 and MiXCR, keeping in-frame beta chains. Each CDR3 protein appears once, grouped with its most common genes and DNA. In this sample the table shows 250,000 to 300,000 distinct CDR3 sequences, roughly 20% of which occur a single time. Less than 9% of the sample goes to the ten largest clones. Sequenced: blood, either unsorted or a sorted T cell fraction (not recorded which). These receptors all stem from a male donor with ankylosing spondylitis or in good health (not recorded which).

The rearrangement joins TRBV28 to TRBJ2-5; D possibly matches TRBD1 or TRBD2 (5 bases each). The CDR3 totals 13 residues. V was trimmed by 7 bases and J by 4 bases, leaving 13 bases between them. Germline CDR1 is MDHEN and CDR2 is SYDVKM. DNA of the CDR3: TGTGCCAGCATCTTGAGGGGTAGAGAGACCCAGTACTTC. Amino acids: CASILRGRETQYF.

This clonotype has a count of ten or more. The rearrangement joins TRBV5-1 to TRBJ2-1; 7 bases are a match to TRBD1. Germline CDR1 is SGHRS and CDR2 is YFSETQ. This CDR3 is 15 amino acids long. The V gene end was trimmed by 2 bases and the J gene end by 2 bases; junction bases not matched to a gene: 4. CDR3 bases: TGCGCCAGCAGCTTCCGACAGGGCCCCTACAATGAGCAGTTCTTC. It specifies CASSFRQGPYNEQFF.